This TCR beta chain was captured in a study of cytomegalovirus exposure and HLA in healthy donors. Findings and limits, study-wide: Later analysis identified a missense DCLRE1C variant that was linked to TCR beta V- and J-gene trimming. There were reportedly fewer N-insertions in an Asian-associated ancestry cluster than the roughly 700-donor mean, in a later analysis. Within an earlier analysis, most TCR beta V segments proved productive either about 90% or about 30% of the time.

Unmatched junction bases numbered 13, after V lost 7 bases and J lost 0 bases. Germline V gene data show CDR1 as WNHNN and CDR2 as SYGVQD (reference sequence). The CDR3 runs to 18 residues. 60 Vbeta and 13 Jbeta primers were used in PCR. The table came from immunoSEQ multiplex PCR; TCRdb's copy has only in-frame clones and leaves some out. The data hold some 150,000 clones, with around four fifths observed a single time. As to this clone: The antigen is undetermined.

Though nominally healthy at sampling, donors likely had unrecorded immune exposures. The receptor comes from a boy between 2 and 15 years old in good health and CMV-seronegative. J is TRBJ2-7 and V is TRBV10-1; 12 bases map to TRBD2. Sample: PBMCs. The CDR3 DNA reads TGCGCCAGCACCGATTCGGGGACTAGCGGGCCATACTCCTACGAGCAGTACTTC. Translating gives CASTDSGTSGPYSYEQYF.